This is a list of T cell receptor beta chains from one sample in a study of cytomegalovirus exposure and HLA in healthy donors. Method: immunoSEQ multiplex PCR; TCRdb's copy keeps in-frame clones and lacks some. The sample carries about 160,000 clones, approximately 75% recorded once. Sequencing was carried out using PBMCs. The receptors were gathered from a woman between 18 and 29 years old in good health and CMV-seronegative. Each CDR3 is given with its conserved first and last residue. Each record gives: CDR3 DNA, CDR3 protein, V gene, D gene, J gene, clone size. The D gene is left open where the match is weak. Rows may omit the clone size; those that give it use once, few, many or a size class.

DNA: TGTGCCAGCAGCGTCGAACCGGTTAACGAGCAGTACTTC; CDR3: CASSVEPVNEQYF; V: TRBV9; D: -; J: TRBJ2-7; size: -
DNA: TGTGCCAGCAGTCCGGGACAGGGCGGAAACACCATATATTTT; CDR3: CASSPGQGGNTIYF; V: TRBV27; D: TRBD1; J: TRBJ1-3; size: -
DNA: TGTGCCAGCAGCCCGACGACAGGGAGCAATCAGCCCCAGCATTTT; CDR3: CASSPTTGSNQPQHF; V: TRBV9; D: TRBD1; J: TRBJ1-5; size: once
DNA: TGTGCCAGCAGCTCCGGGCAGGGGCTGGAGACCCAGTACTTC; CDR3: CASSSGQGLETQYF; V: TRBV7-2; D: -; J: TRBJ2-5; size: -
DNA: TGTGCCAGCAGCTTCTCAGGGGGCCGGGCTTTCTTT; CDR3: CASSFSGGRAFF; V: TRBV7-2; D: TRBD1; J: TRBJ1-1; size: -
DNA: TGTGCCAGCAGTTCCATTCGCCCCGGGGATCTGGAGACCCAGTACTTC; CDR3: CASSSIRPGDLETQYF; V: TRBV6-6; D: -; J: TRBJ2-5; size: -
DNA: TGTGCCAGCAGTGATCTAGGGGCTAATCAGCCCCAGCATTTT; CDR3: CASSDLGANQPQHF; V: TRBV25-1; D: -; J: TRBJ1-5; size: -
DNA: TGTGCCAGCAGCAAAGCTCAGCAGGGGGCAGGATATGGCTACACCTTC; CDR3: CASSKAQQGAGYGYTF; V: TRBV21-1; D: -; J: TRBJ1-2; size: -
DNA: TGTGCCAGCAGCCGACTAGCGGCGAACACCGGGGAGCTGTTTTTT; CDR3: CASSRLAANTGELFF; V: TRBV7-9; D: TRBD2; J: TRBJ2-2; size: -
DNA: TGTGCCAGCAGCCTACAGGGGGCACGGTCACCCCTCCACTTT; CDR3: CASSLQGARSPLHF; V: TRBV7-2; D: TRBD1; J: TRBJ1-6; size: -
DNA: TGTGCCAGCAGTGAAGGACAGGGTCGAAGTCAGCCCCAGCATTTT; CDR3: CASSEGQGRSQPQHF; V: TRBV6-1; D: TRBD1; J: TRBJ1-5; size: -
DNA: TGTGCCAGCAGCTTGGCTCAGGGGGTAGAGACCCAGTACTTC; CDR3: CASSLAQGVETQYF; V: TRBV5-4; D: TRBD1; J: TRBJ2-5; size: -
DNA: TGTGCCAGCAGCTTGAAACAGGGCCAAAAACTGTTCTTT; CDR3: CASSLKQGQKLFF; V: TRBV11-2; D: -; J: TRBJ1-4; size: -
DNA: TGTGCCAGCTCACCGGCCGGGAGCTCCTACGAGCAGTACTTC; CDR3: CASSPAGSSYEQYF; V: TRBV18; D: -; J: TRBJ2-7; size: -
DNA: TGTGCCAGCAGTTATCATGGGACAGGGATCTACGAGCAGTACTTC; CDR3: CASSYHGTGIYEQYF; V: TRBV6-5; D: TRBD1; J: TRBJ2-7; size: -
DNA: TGTGCCAGCAGTGCGGGGGGGCTAGCCATCGAGCAGTACTTC; CDR3: CASSAGGLAIEQYF; V: TRBV9; D: TRBD2; J: TRBJ2-7; size: -
DNA: TGTGCCAGCAGTGTGGGTCCGGGACAGGGTTCCTACGAGCAGTACTTC; CDR3: CASSVGPGQGSYEQYF; V: TRBV2; D: TRBD1; J: TRBJ2-7; size: -
DNA: TGTGCCTGGGGGGGGACCACGAACACCGGGGAGCTGTTTTTT; CDR3: CAWGGTTNTGELFF; V: TRBV30; D: -; J: TRBJ2-2; size: -
DNA: TGTGCCAGCAGTTCAGGGGTATTCGGAAACACCATATATTTT; CDR3: CASSSGVFGNTIYF; V: TRBV6-1; D: -; J: TRBJ1-3; size: -
DNA: TGTGCCAGCAGTTTACAACTAGCGGGATCCGAGCAGTACTTC; CDR3: CASSLQLAGSEQYF; V: TRBV28; D: TRBD2; J: TRBJ2-7; size: -
DNA: TGTGCCAGCAGCTTAGGTCGGGGGACAGGGGGTAGCTACGAGCAGTACTTC; CDR3: CASSLGRGTGGSYEQYF; V: TRBV5-4; D: TRBD1; J: TRBJ2-7; size: -
DNA: TGCGCCAGCAGCCAAAAGCTAGCGAGAGATCAAGAGACCCAGTACTTC; CDR3: CASSQKLARDQETQYF; V: TRBV4-1; D: -; J: TRBJ2-5; size: few
DNA: TGTGCCTGGAGTGTACAACGGAGCGTGGCTTTCTTT; CDR3: CAWSVQRSVAFF; V: TRBV30; D: -; J: TRBJ1-1; size: -
DNA: TGTGCCAGCAGCGGATGGGGCAGGCGGGGGAGCTACAATGAGCAGTTCTTC; CDR3: CASSGWGRRGSYNEQFF; V: TRBV7-8; D: TRBD2; J: TRBJ2-1; size: -